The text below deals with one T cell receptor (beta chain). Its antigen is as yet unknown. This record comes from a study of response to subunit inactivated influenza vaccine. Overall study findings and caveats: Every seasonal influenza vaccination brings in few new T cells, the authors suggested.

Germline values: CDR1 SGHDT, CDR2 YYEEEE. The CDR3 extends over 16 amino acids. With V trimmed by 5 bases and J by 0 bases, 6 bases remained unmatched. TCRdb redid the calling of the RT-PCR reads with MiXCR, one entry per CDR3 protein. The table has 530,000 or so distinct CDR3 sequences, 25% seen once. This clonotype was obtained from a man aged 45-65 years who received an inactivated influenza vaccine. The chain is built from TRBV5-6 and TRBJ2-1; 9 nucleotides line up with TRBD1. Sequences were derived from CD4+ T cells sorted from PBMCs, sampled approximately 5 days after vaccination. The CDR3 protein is CASREQGAGSYNEQFF. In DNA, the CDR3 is TGTGCCAGCAGGGAACAGGGGGCCGGCTCCTACAATGAGCAGTTCTTC.